A selection of T cell receptor beta chains follows, all from one sample in a study of cytomegalovirus exposure and HLA in healthy donors. The table came from immunoSEQ multiplex PCR; TCRdb's copy has only in-frame clones and leaves some out. The profile shows fewer than 75,000 clones, over 70% of them singletons. What was sequenced was PBMCs. The receptors here all came from a man between 65 and 80 years old in good health and CMV-seronegative. Each CDR3 is given without its conserved first and last residue.

CDR3 length | J gene | V gene | CDR3 protein
14 | TRBJ1-6 | TRBV18 | ASSPLGTGRDSPLH
14 | TRBJ2-7 | TRBV7-9 | ASSRLGAGGTCEQY
12 | NA | TRBV13 | ASSLGQGRGEQY
13 | TRBJ1-5 | TRBV2 | ASSKQDNSNQPQH
12 | TRBJ1-4 | TRBV28 | ASSPQGAFEKLF
14 | TRBJ1-3 | TRBV4-1 | ASSFSIGVSGNTIY
12 | TRBJ2-3 | TRBV19 | ASSSAPGTDTQY
11 | TRBJ2-5 | TRBV19 | ASSPSSRETQY
13 | TRBJ2-7 | TRBV15 | ATSRDRGSSYEQY
10 | TRBJ2-7 | TRBV18 | ASSPNTYEQY
15 | TRBJ2-1 | TRBV13 | ASSSYSTSGSGDEQF
14 | TRBJ2-1 | TRBV7-2 | ASSFSPGLPYNEQF
12 | TRBJ1-1 | TRBV13 | ASSKPGQNTEAF
10 | TRBJ2-1 | TRBV7-2 | ASSPDWNEQF
12 | TRBJ1-2 | TRBV5-1 | ASSPDGTGDGYT
13 | TRBJ2-7 | TRBV5-4 | ASSSSGGAYHEQY
13 | TRBJ1-5 | TRBV19 | ASTEHRSGNQPQH
17 | TRBJ1-5 | TRBV18 | ASSPFRWPSQGGNQPQH
13 | TRBJ2-7 | TRBV7-9 | ASSHYRDRDYEQY
14 | TRBJ2-5 | TRBV18 | ASSPRQPGLQETQY
12 | TRBJ2-1 | TRBV4-1 | ASSLGLAGFEQF
13 | TRBJ2-5 | TRBV5-1 | ASSAGTDGQETQY
14 | TRBJ2-1 | TRBV5-1 | ASSLASTGGYNEQF
14 | TRBJ1-6 | TRBV7-2 | ASSSQPGQPNSPLH
12 | TRBJ1-5 | TRBV6-5 | ASGEVSGNQPQH
11 | TRBJ2-3 | TRBV2 | ASRLAITDTQY
15 | TRBJ2-7 | TRBV10-1 | ASPPRSRDSKSYEQY
15 | TRBJ2-6 | TRBV11-2 | ASSPDSDLSGANVLT
11 | TRBJ2-7 | TRBV7-9 | ASSFLTGDEQY
13 | TRBJ2-2 | TRBV7-6 | ASSSRTANTGELF
12 | TRBJ1-6 | TRBV2 | ASSDNGGSSPLH